The clone carrying this TCR beta chain was seen more than once but under ten times. Per the authors' pipeline: Reference gene primer amplification in the assay estimated nucleated cell counts. The method was immunoSEQ multiplex PCR; TCRdb's version includes in-frame clones alone and lacks a portion of them. The DNA was the basis for D and trimming; V, J and clone size are from that table. The sample lists 90,000 to 150,000 clones, over 65% occurring once. These data originate in a study of blood T cell repertoires in COVID-19. Study information: Material from acute and convalescent COVID-19 was sourced from the United States, Italy and Spain. The cDNA or gDNA used as material had been derived from T cells, B-cell-depleted T cells, or PBMCs.

The V end lost 4 bases, the J end lost 1 base, and 17 bases lay between the germline ends. Germline V CDR1 and CDR2: MNHEY, SMNVEV (reference sequence). The CDR3 has 16 amino acids. Input material: peripheral blood. V is TRBV27 and J is TRBJ2-7; D remains unclear. The TCR comes from a man between 65 and 80 years old with acute or convalescent COVID-19. Here the CDR3 DNA reads TGTGCCAGCAGTTACCTTAGCCCCCCGGATTCCTACGAGCAGTACTTC. Protein sequence: CASSYLSPPDSYEQYF.